This TCR beta chain was documented in a study of tumor and adjacent non-tumor tissue in lung cancer. The wider study: Patients comprised 12 adenocarcinoma, 2 squamous cell carcinoma and 1 small cell lung cancer.

In germline, CDR1 is SGHAT, CDR2 FQNNGV. CDR3 length: 14 amino acids. Trimming took 6 bases from V and 3 from J, leaving 15 bases between them. A modified ARM-PCR protocol with three rounds of nested PCR amplified TCRbeta. A single record per CDR3 protein comes from TCRdb applying MiXCR to the multiplex PCR reads. Of 90,000 to 120,000 distinct CDR3 sequences detected, 65% appear once; the ten largest clones hold roughly 18%. No cell sorting was done before RNA was extracted from the tissue. Distant lung tissue was collected more than 3 cm away from the tumor edge. The clonotype was recovered from a man aged 25-45 years with non-small cell lung cancer. Sequenced input: distant non-tumor lung tissue. The chain carries TRBV11-2 and TRBJ2-7; D unclear. Here the CDR3 DNA reads TGTGCCAGCAGACCCCCCAGTACTAACTACGAGCAGTACTTC. Translation: CASRPPSTNYEQYF.